Listed below are T cell receptor beta chains from one sample, sequenced in a study of T cell responses to AZD1222 COVID-19 vaccine. Profiled with immunoSEQ multiplex PCR; TCRdb holds only in-frame clones, not every one. There are around 150,000 clones in the sample; more than 85% occur only once, and about 3.7% lies in the top ten. The input for sequencing was peripheral blood, taken 28 days after the second AZD1222 dose. Receptors originate from an adult who received the AZD1222 COVID-19 vaccine. Each CDR3 is given with its conserved first and last residue. D genes are given only for firm matches. Clone sizes are given selectively: once, few, many, or a class where the clone is expanded.

V gene	clone size	J gene	D gene	CDR3 protein	CDR3 DNA
TRBV4-1	.	TRBJ1-4	.	CASSQRPDPTNEKLFF	TGCGCCAGCAGCCAGCGACCTGATCCAACTAATGAAAAACTGTTTTTT
TRBV2	.	TRBJ1-4	TRBD1	CASGYVTGYEKLFF	TGTGCCAGCGGCTATGTGACAGGGTATGAAAAACTGTTTTTT
TRBV5-8	.	TRBJ2-1	.	CASSSRITYNEQFF	TGTGCCAGCAGCTCCCGCATCACCTACAATGAGCAGTTCTTC
TRBV28	.	TRBJ2-1	.	CASSSFGRGHREQFF	TGTGCCAGCTCCTCCTTTGGGCGGGGCCACAGAGAGCAGTTCTTC
TRBV9	once	TRBJ1-2	.	CASSPRFSLESSGNYGYTF	TGTGCCAGCAGCCCCCGCTTTAGCCTCGAGTCCTCCGGGAACTATGGCTACACCTTC
TRBV2	.	TRBJ1-5	.	CASSGVYSNQPQHF	TGTGCCAGCAGTGGAGTCTATAGCAATCAGCCCCAGCATTTT
TRBV28	.	TRBJ1-1	.	CASSKTLTEAFF	TGTGCCAGCAGTAAGACATTGACTGAAGCTTTCTTT
TRBV3-1/TRBV3-2	.	TRBJ2-1	TRBD1	CASSQPRTGGRNEQFF	TGTGCCAGCAGCCAACCGAGGACAGGGGGCCGCAATGAGCAGTTCTTC
TRBV4-1	.	TRBJ2-5	.	CASSPIQEGETQYF	TGCGCCAGCAGCCCGATTCAAGAGGGAGAGACCCAGTACTTC
TRBV5-5	.	TRBJ2-6	TRBD1	CASSLSTGAGANVLTF	TGTGCCAGCAGCTTGAGTACAGGGGCTGGGGCCAACGTCCTGACTTTC
TRBV9	.	TRBJ1-5	.	CASSVDSRNQPQHF	TGTGCCAGCAGCGTAGACAGCCGGAATCAGCCCCAGCATTTT
TRBV13	.	TRBJ1-3	.	CASSLYYSGNTIYF	TGTGCCAGCAGCTTGTACTACTCTGGAAACACCATATATTTT
TRBV19	.	TRBJ1-5	TRBD1	CASSILRSRGFNQPQHF	TGTGCCAGTAGTATATTAAGAAGCAGGGGGTTTAATCAGCCCCAGCATTTT
TRBV4-2	.	TRBJ2-4	.	CASSQLGGSSRVIQYF	TGTGCCAGCAGCCAACTCGGAGGGTCCTCCAGGGTCATTCAGTACTTC
TRBV19	.	TRBJ2-3	TRBD1	CASSIGTGGADTQYF	TGTGCCAGTAGTATCGGGACAGGGGGCGCAGATACGCAGTATTTT
TRBV7-8	.	TRBJ2-3	TRBD2	CASRRLNLAGVTQYF	TGTGCCAGCAGGAGGCTGAACCTAGCGGGAGTTACGCAGTATTTT
TRBV9	.	TRBJ1-1	TRBD1	CASSYVDRANTEAFF	TGTGCCAGCAGTTACGTCGACAGGGCAAACACTGAAGCTTTCTTT
TRBV28	once	TRBJ2-3	.	CASRQWGTVAGYF	TGTGCCAGCAGACAATGGGGGACCGTGGCGGGGTATTTT
TRBV6-5	few	TRBJ2-6	.	CASSSGNSGANVLTF	TGTGCCAGCAGTTCGGGGAACTCTGGGGCCAACGTCCTGACTTTC
TRBV28	medium-sized	TRBJ2-7	.	CASSLTGQPGEQYF	TGTGCCAGCAGTTTAACCGGGCAGCCAGGCGAGCAGTACTTC
TRBV7-8	.	TRBJ1-5	TRBD1	CASSLGDSYSNQPQHF	TGTGCCAGCAGCTTAGGGGACAGCTATAGCAATCAGCCCCAGCATTTT
TRBV6-4	.	TRBJ2-1	.	CASSDPTDVLNEQFF	TGTGCCAGCAGTGACCCAACGGACGTCCTCAATGAGCAGTTCTTC
TRBV9	.	TRBJ1-1	.	CASSVTDLNTEAFF	TGTGCCAGCAGCGTAACCGATCTGAACACTGAAGCTTTCTTT
TRBV30	.	TRBJ1-4	.	CACVLGLTSNEKLFF	TGTGCCTGTGTCTTGGGACTGACATCGAATGAAAAACTGTTTTTT
TRBV2	.	TRBJ1-2	.	CASSLQGGYGYTF	TGTGCCAGCAGTCTGCAGGGAGGATATGGCTACACCTTC
TRBV7-2	.	TRBJ2-1	.	CASSPTRVEQFF	TGTGCCAGCAGCCCAACTAGAGTAGAGCAGTTCTTC
TRBV6-4	.	TRBJ1-1	.	CASSERYLGNTEAFF	TGTGCCAGCAGTGAGAGGTACCTTGGGAACACTGAAGCTTTCTTT
TRBV28	.	TRBJ2-1	TRBD2	CASTPTSGSRRFF	TGTGCCAGCACCCCCACTAGCGGGAGCCGGAGGTTCTTC
TRBV3-1/TRBV3-2	.	TRBJ1-5	.	CASSHTGTDTPQHF	TGTGCCAGCAGCCATACCGGGACCGATACGCCCCAGCATTTT
TRBV5-8	.	TRBJ2-3	.	CASSLLGSDTQYF	TGTGCCAGCAGCTTGCTGGGTTCAGATACGCAGTATTTT
TRBV11-1	once	TRBJ2-2	TRBD1	CASSPVRQGGELFF	TGTGCCAGCAGCCCCGTTCGACAGGGGGGCGAGCTGTTTTTT
TRBV7-2	.	TRBJ2-7	.	CASSLAPGADREQYF	TGTGCCAGCAGCTTAGCGCCGGGGGCGGATCGCGAGCAGTACTTC
TRBV5-1	.	TRBJ1-1	.	CASSLGRSSMNTEAFF	TGCGCCAGCAGCTTGGGGAGGTCCTCCATGAACACTGAAGCTTTCTTT
TRBV29-1	.	TRBJ2-1	.	CSADTGGAGSSYNEQFF	TGCAGCGCCGACACGGGCGGGGCGGGGAGCTCCTACAATGAGCAGTTCTTC
TRBV4-1	.	TRBJ1-2	.	CASSQGSAGDYGYTF	TGCGCCAGCAGCCAAGGTAGTGCAGGGGACTATGGCTACACCTTC
TRBV14	.	TRBJ2-1	.	CASSQGARAFYNEQFF	TGTGCCAGCAGCCAAGGGGCGCGGGCCTTTTACAATGAGCAGTTCTTC
TRBV3-1/TRBV3-2	.	TRBJ2-1	.	CASSQDGGGQFF	TGTGCCAGCAGCCAAGATGGTGGCGGGCAGTTCTTC
TRBV28	.	TRBJ2-7	.	CASSPPGRWSEQYF	TGTGCCAGCAGTCCTCCGGGACGGTGGAGCGAGCAGTACTTC
TRBV27	.	TRBJ2-3	TRBD2	CASSLTSPDTQYF	TGTGCCAGCAGTTTGACTAGCCCAGATACGCAGTATTTT
TRBV2	.	TRBJ2-3	.	CASDRSPDTQYF	TGTGCCAGCGATCGGAGCCCAGATACGCAGTATTTT
TRBV19	.	TRBJ1-5	.	CASSRTDDLYSNQPQHF	TGTGCCAGTAGTAGGACAGACGACCTATATAGCAATCAGCCCCAGCATTTT
TRBV2	.	TRBJ2-5	TRBD1	CATQGEKQETQYF	TGTGCCACCCAGGGGGAGAAACAAGAGACCCAGTACTTC
TRBV7-9	.	TRBJ1-2	.	CASSLAVYNYGYTF	TGTGCCAGCAGCTTAGCGGTTTACAACTATGGCTACACCTTC
TRBV7-9	.	TRBJ1-5	TRBD1	CASSLILGQGGTQPQHF	TGTGCCAGCAGCTTAATTTTGGGACAGGGAGGAACTCAGCCCCAGCATTTT
TRBV4-1	.	TRBJ2-2	.	CASSLRSGADTGELFF	TGCGCCAGCAGCTTACGAAGCGGAGCTGACACCGGGGAGCTGTTTTTT
TRBV7-2	.	TRBJ2-1	TRBD2	CASSLRGVEGGRNYNEQFF	TGTGCCAGCAGCTTAAGAGGGGTCGAGGGCGGGAGGAATTACAATGAGCAGTTCTTC
TRBV3-1/TRBV3-2	.	TRBJ1-1	TRBD1	CASSPTGSSTEAFF	TGTGCCAGCAGCCCGACAGGGTCAAGCACTGAAGCTTTCTTT
TRBV19	.	TRBJ2-1	TRBD2	CASSILAGNEQFF	TGTGCCAGTAGTATACTAGCGGGCAATGAGCAGTTCTTC